This T cell receptor beta chain was identified in a study of molecular identifiers for immune sequencing clone quantification. Study as a whole: Replicates split RNA from about 20,000 or 100,000 naive CD8 cells five ways, and the researchers sequenced four portions.

The naive CD8 libraries originated from between about 17,000 and 1,000,000 sorted cells and drew on 10%, 30% or 50% RNA. Naive CD8 T cell sorting was performed on the CD8+CD4-CCR7+CD45RA+ phenotype. This clonotype came up many times. As previously described, bulk TCR libraries were made using listed TCR primers. TCRdb re-called the PCR reads with MiXCR, one entry per CDR3 protein. The sample contains more than 450,000 distinct CDR3 sequences, about 22% of which appear only once. The CDR3 covers 14 residues. The germline V gene encodes CDR1 GTSNPN and CDR2 SVGIG (reference sequence). Trimming took 5 bases from V and 0 from J, leaving 12 bases between them.

The J gene is TRBJ2-3, the V gene TRBV30; TRBD2 might be the D (5 bases). The sample comprised naive CD8+ T cells from blood, with Jurkat cell RNA spiked in. Stated subset: FACS-sorted CD8+CD4-CCR7+CD45RA+ naive T cells. The clonotype was recovered from a human donor in good health. Some libraries in this study had Jurkat cell RNA spiked in. The CDR3 region has the DNA TGTGCCTGGGAGGGATCTCCTAGCACAGATACGCAGTATTTT. Its protein is CAWEGSPSTDTQYF.